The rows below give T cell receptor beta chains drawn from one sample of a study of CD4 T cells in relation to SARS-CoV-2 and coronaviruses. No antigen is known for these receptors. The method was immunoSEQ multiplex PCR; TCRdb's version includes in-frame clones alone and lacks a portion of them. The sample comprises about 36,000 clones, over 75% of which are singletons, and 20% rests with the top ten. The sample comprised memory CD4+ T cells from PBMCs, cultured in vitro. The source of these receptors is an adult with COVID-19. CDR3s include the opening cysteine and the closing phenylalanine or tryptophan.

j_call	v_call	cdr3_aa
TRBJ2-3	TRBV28	CASSRLAVNTDTQYF
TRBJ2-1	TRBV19	CASSDDRGNEQFF
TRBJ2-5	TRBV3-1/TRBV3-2	CASSQDNSGRVGETQYF
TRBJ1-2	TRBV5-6	CASSQNQGAYGYTF
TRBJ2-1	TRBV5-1	CASSLDGGSSNEQFF
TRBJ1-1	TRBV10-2	CASSERYSNTEAFF
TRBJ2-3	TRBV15	CATGKDTSTDTQYF
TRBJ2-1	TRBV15	CATSRGTSEYNEQFF
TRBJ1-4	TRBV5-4	CASSFSVSTNEKLFF
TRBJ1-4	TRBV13	CASSPRSSEKLFF
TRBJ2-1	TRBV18	CASSQGDEQFF
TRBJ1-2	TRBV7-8	CASSYDRSRGYTF
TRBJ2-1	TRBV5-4	CASSLSRNSHNEQFF
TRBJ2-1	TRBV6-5	CASSSPTSYNEQFF
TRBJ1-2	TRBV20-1	CSAAGTDGYTF
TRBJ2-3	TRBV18	CASSIHEGSTDTQYF
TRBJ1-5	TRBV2	CASSDSGTGRNQPQHF
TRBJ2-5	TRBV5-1	CASSTGLTQETQYF
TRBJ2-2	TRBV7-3	CASSLLAGGTGELFF
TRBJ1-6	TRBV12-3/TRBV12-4	CASSPGEDSPLHF
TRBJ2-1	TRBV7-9	CASSSDSPEQFF
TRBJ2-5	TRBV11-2	CASSFIRETQYF
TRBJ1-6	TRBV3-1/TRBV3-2	CASSQDYSSYNSPLHF
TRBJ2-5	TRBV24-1	CATSDLVGGVHQETQYF
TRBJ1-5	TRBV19	CASRKTAHQPQHF
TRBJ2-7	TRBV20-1	CSASGSREQYF
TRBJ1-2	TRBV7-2	CASSRGTGPYGYTF
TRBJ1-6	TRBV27	CASSFDRSSPLHF
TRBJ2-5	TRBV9	CASSAYSGVRETQYF
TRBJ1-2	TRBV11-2	CASSLEGTAAPYGYTF
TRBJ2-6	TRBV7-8	CASSLALGSGANVLTF
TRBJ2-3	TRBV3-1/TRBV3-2	CASSPLRSNTQYF
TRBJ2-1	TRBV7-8	CASSLGSLAGANEQFF
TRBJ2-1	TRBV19	CASSRTNRRSYNEQFF
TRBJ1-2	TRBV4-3	CASRPSLGDYGYTF
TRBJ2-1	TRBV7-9	CASRDTYNEQFF
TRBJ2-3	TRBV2	CASSVIAGGPDTQYF
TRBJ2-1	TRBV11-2	CASSPTGAWEQFF
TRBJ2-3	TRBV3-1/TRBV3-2	CASSAGADDTQYF
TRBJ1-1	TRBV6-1	CASSEAVTMNTEAFF
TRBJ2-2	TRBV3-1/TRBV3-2	CASSQDPRQGARTGELFF
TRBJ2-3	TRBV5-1	CASSPDPSGTDTQYF
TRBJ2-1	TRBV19	CASSISGTGGRYNEQFF
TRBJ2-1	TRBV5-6	CASSFETFFSGQGNNEQFF
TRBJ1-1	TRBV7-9	CASSPRQGPYTEAFF